This T cell receptor beta chain came from a study of shared clonotypes between healthy human individuals. Whole-study findings and limits: Non-shared clonotypes showed lower generation probabilities than clonotypes common to all four donors.

On this clone itself: The antigen is undetermined.

V lost 6 bases and J 4 bases, leaving 11 bases between the germline ends. CDR3 size: 12 residues. The germline gives CDR1 SGHNT, CDR2 YYREEE (reference sequence). Each sorted subset replicate got 200 ng genomic DNA, 25,000 to 35,000 genomes. Sequencing was performed with immunoSEQ multiplex PCR; in TCRdb, only in-frame clones are kept and a portion is missing. The table records some 2 million clones, 85% to 95% of them present only once. The rearrangement joins TRBV5-4 to TRBJ2-7; D might be TRBD1 (6 bases). This receptor was obtained from a man between 18 and 35 years old in good health. Sample: naive CD4+ T cells sorted from blood. The subset is: CD45RA+ positively selected. Here the CDR3 DNA reads TGTGCCAGCATTTGGGGGCATTACGAGCAGTACTTC. It encodes CASIWGHYEQYF.